This T cell receptor beta chain originates from a study of shared clonotypes between healthy human individuals (dated by TCRdb to the early 2020s). Describing the broader study: The cohort comprised a couple of women and three men aged 18 to 49 years. For each donor, three plates each were used for CD4 naive and CD4 memory, two plates were used for CD8 naive, and one plate was used for CD8 memory. The study deeply sequenced blood TCR repertoires of about five healthy adults to estimate repertoire size and the extent of clonotype sharing between individuals. Different laboratories and diverse techniques were used to prepare libraries and sequence TCR repertoires, to increase sequencing depth and limit assay-specific biases. Each donor's leukapheresis produced roughly between about 0.8 and 8.9 billion PBMCs.

Study-wide conclusions, independent of this receptor: Compared with non-shared clonotypes, clonotypes shared by all four sorted-subset donors had higher generation probabilities. Even with the large sequencing depth, rarefaction of the sorted-subset datasets indicated that sequencing was incomplete. Only blood was sampled, and tissue TCR repertoires likely differ from those in blood. Pairwise subsampling indicated that sequencing depth was expected to affect the degree of clonotype sharing among donors. Because the study included only a small number of donors, the genetic and exposure-history diversity represented was limited. About 5% of naive CD4, around 3.6% of naive CD8, roughly 2.4% of memory CD4, and approximately 0.39% of memory CD8 clonotypes were shared across a few donors. Estimated clonotype richness was generally larger for naive than for memory subsets.

Worth noting for this clone: Its recognized antigen is unknown. The record has no base qualities; no much larger clone is one base away.

Healthy HIV-negative adults with no recently reported acute infections or vaccinations were included as donors. All donors were Caucasian adults living in Nashville, Tennessee, USA. Magnetic negative selection was used to enrich CD4+ T cells, after which naive cells were positively selected on CD45RA and the negative fraction became the memory subset. Blood was collected by leukapheresis, and PBMCs were isolated by Ficoll-Histopaque density gradient centrifugation and then cryopreserved in liquid nitrogen vapor phase. Analytical flow cytometry was used to check the purity and quantity of every magnetically sorted T cell population. Each sorted fraction had its genomic DNA isolated and then quantified by UV absorbance on a Nanodrop 2000c. Using the deep immunoSEQ assay, TCR CDR3 regions were amplified from genomic DNA by multiplex PCR. Extracted genomic DNA from each cell subset was distributed evenly across all wells of several immunoSEQ 96-well plates, and each plate was treated as a replicate. Each replicate PCR for sorted subsets received about 0.2 ug genomic DNA, equal to about 30,000 T cell genomes. The purified libraries were quantified using a Qubit 3.0 fluorometer, sized with a Bioanalyzer 2100, and then quantified again using the KAPA Library Quantification kit. Each immunoSEQ 96-well plate was sequenced on its own single-read 150-cycle Illumina NextSeq 550 flow cell. In the paper's pipeline: Because the immunoSEQ output included only junctional sequences and no quality scores, the filtering could not be the same as the filtering used for full-length reads. Sequences were annotated with PyIR, a Python wrapper for IgBLAST v1.9, using IMGT germline references to assign V/J genes and CDR3. Reads were removed for weak V/J assignments (E-value above 1e-6), missing CDR3, stop codons, out-of-frame junctions, or ambiguous translated residues. V3J clonotypes were defined as sequences sharing an identical inferred V gene, J gene, and CDR3 amino acid sequence. The percentage overlap between two repertoires was calculated by dividing the number of shared unique clonotypes by the size of the smaller repertoire. Three approaches were used to assess repertoire richness: RTK rarefaction, the Chao1 estimator, and Recon v2.1 estimates of unobserved clonotypes. Generation probabilities were computed with OLGA for all TCRbeta clonotypes obtained by the gDNA method from a handful of donors. What TCRdb holds here is the immuneACCESS table cut down to in-frame rearrangements. Part of the clones is not present; checked against another copy, under half of the missing clones reflect an unresolved V gene, and the others are unexplained. V and J calls and clone size follow that table, whereas D and trimming were derived from the DNA. The sample has 2 million to 2.5 million clones on record, roughly 95% of them singletons. The ten largest make up less than 0.15% of the sample.

In the germline V gene, CDR1 corresponds to SGHTA and CDR2 to FQGTGA. The CDR3 holds 15 amino acids from the cysteine to the phenylalanine. Only CDR3 DNA is held: 45 bases, read in frame from base 1. After removal of 5 bases from V and 2 bases from J, the junction retains 4 bases not matched to a gene. The source material was naive CD4+ T cells sorted from blood. The label giving this sample's cell subset or site can be read as: CD45RA+ positively selected. This receptor chain uses TRBV7-3 and TRBJ2-1; TRBD1 fits 9 bases in the junction. This TCR was recovered from a man younger than 30 in good health. The CDR3 loop reads CASSTTGGTYNEQFF. The DNA is as follows: TGTGCCAGCAGCACGACAGGGGGTACCTACAATGAGCAGTTCTTC.